This TCR beta chain is from a study of T cells expressing NK-cell markers (dated by TCRdb to about 2020). Turning to the overall study: TCR beta-chain repertoires were profiled in sorted CD3+CD56+NKG2C+, CD3+CD56+NKG2C- and CD3+CD56-NKG2C+ T-cell subsets from several donors. Sequencing of the libraries produced 2 x 150 bp reads on Illumina HiSeq 2000/2500, MiSeq or NextSeq. The eight sequenced donors were randomly selected healthy volunteers, three men and five women. Of the eight sequenced donors, seven were found to be HCMV-seropositive and one was found to be HCMV-seronegative.

Taken from the germline V gene (reference sequence), the CDR1 and CDR2 loops are DFQATT and SNEGSKA. Including the terminal cysteine and phenylalanine, the CDR3 comprises 11 residues. The DNA is not on file. Details on this clonotype: Its binding antigen is unknown.

General findings and caveats noted by the study authors: In several donors, the dominant CD3+CD56+NKG2C+ clonotypes ranked among the top 10 CD8+ clonotypes, making up 1.0-7.0% of CD8+ T cells. Whether the expanded NKG2C-expressing T cell clones were specific for HCMV antigens was left unclear. Those dominant clonotypes were again the most abundant among CD3+CD56-NKG2C+ cells in a few donors, at roughly 28.3-60.1%.

HCMV serostatus was determined by detecting HCMV-specific IgG in serum with a commercial ELISA kit. Ficoll density gradient centrifugation was used to isolate peripheral blood mononuclear cells from blood. The run used an Illumina HiSeq 2000. TCR beta cDNA libraries were prepared using 5'RACE template switching, which introduced a universal primer site and unique molecular identifiers. Synthesis of cDNA was primed from the TCR beta constant segment and was followed by two consecutive PCR amplification steps. For the original study's pipeline: Reads were demultiplexed and grouped by UMI with MIGEC, and clonotypes were assembled and quantified with MiTCR. To exclude erroneous sequences, any TCR cDNA sequence not supported by at least two reads was discarded. Downstream repertoire analysis used the tcR package, and clonotypes were matched across fractions by CDR3 nucleotide sequence plus V segment. VDJmatch was used to annotate antigen specificity against VDJdb, with one amino acid substitution allowed in CDR3. Reprocessed by TCRdb, the reads give a single entry per CDR3 protein sequence, without DNA. These V and J calls originate from TCRdb's pipeline instead of the authors' own analysis. This sample's table has entries for a few hundred thousand distinct CDR3 sequences. Of the sample, around 4% is held by the ten largest clones.

The sample was blood T cells: a sorted CD56 or NKG2C T cell subset, CD4+ or CD8+ T cells, or bulk PBMC T cells (not recorded which). This sequence originates from a man aged 18-30 years in good health. Donor details come from another sample of the same person, matched by shared clones. The V and J segments used are TRBV20-1 and TRBJ2-2. The CDR3 reads CSARGTGELFF.